The T cell receptor (beta chain) under discussion was sequenced for a study of early T cells in non-severe SARS-CoV-2 infection. In the study overall: Sequenced bulk RNA came from whole blood that was unsorted, and chains were unpaired.

This clonotype was observed many times. Its target is not known. This CDR3 has 14 amino acids. Germline lookup yields CDR1 SGHTA and CDR2 FQGTGA. With V trimmed by 5 bases and J by 9 bases, 8 bases remained unmatched. Broader study findings: Database matching using VDJdb favored anti-spike CD8 responses, with private and CD4 specificities left missing.

Unique molecular identifiers were attached to individual cDNA molecules. One entry per CDR3 protein, called by TCRdb with MiXCR from the 5' RACE reads. This table holds 65,000 to 85,000 distinct CDR3 sequences, about 9.1% found once. The sequence was obtained from an adult who was a healthcare worker with PCR-confirmed SARS-CoV-2 infection or an uninfected control (not recorded which). The genes are TRBV7-3 and TRBJ2-2; 8 nucleotides line up with TRBD1. Sequencing was performed on whole blood, taken at baseline. CDR3 sequence reads: CASSGSGTGRELFF. The CDR3 nucleotides read TGTGCCAGCAGCGGATCCGGGACAGGTCGGGAGCTGTTTTTT. The full variable domain, completed using reference TRBV7-3 and TRBJ2-2, is GAGVSQTPSNKVTEKGKYVELRCDPISGHTALYWYRQSLGQGPEFLIYFQGTGAADDSGLPNDRFFAVRPEGSVSTLKIQRTERGDSAVYLCASSGSGTGRELFFGEGSRLTVL.